The 10 T cell receptor beta chains listed next were all sequenced from one sample in a study of beta chain features in type 1 diabetes. Study observations and caveats: Moderately but significantly shorter TCRB CDR3s were found in Type 1 diabetes patients in all four CD4+ subsets.

All of the isolated RNA was reverse transcribed, so expressed TCRB transcripts were sequenced. TCRdb keeps only in-frame clones here, not all; method: immunoSEQ multiplex PCR. The repertoire holds about 160,000 clones, with about 9.3% as singletons. No antigens are known for them. Sequenced material: central memory CD4+ T cells from blood. The receptor source for this set is a man aged 25 to 40 with type 1 diabetes.

The rearrangement joins TRBV27 to TRBJ2-1; D may be TRBD1 (6 bases). The CDR3 contains 12 residues. Germline loops: CDR1 MNHEY, CDR2 SMNVEV (reference sequence). Trimming took off 10 bases at V and 12 bases at J, with 19 bases between the two ends. CDR3 sequence (DNA): TGTGCCATCCTAATCAGGGTAGGGGGGCAGTTCTTC. Translation gives CAILIRVGGQFF.

The chain joins TRBV9 to TRBJ1-2; D may be TRBD1 (6 bases). Trimming stripped 6 bases from V and 0 bases from J, with 9 bases between. The CDR3 is 13 residues long. The germline CDR1 and CDR2 sequences are SGDLS and YYNGEE. Here the CDR3 reads CASNRDTNYGYTF. The CDR3, as DNA: TGTGCCAGCAATCGGGACACTAACTATGGCTACACCTTC. The full variable domain, in which reference TRBV9 and TRBJ1-2 provide the parts outside the CDR3, is DSGVTQTPKHLITATGQRVTLRCSPRSGDLSVYWYQQSLDQGLQFLIQYYNGEERAKGNILERFSAQQFPDLHSELNLSSLELGDSALYFCASNRDTNYGYTFGSGTRLTVV.

This clone was detected a few times. The rearrangement joins TRBV28 to TRBJ2-3; no definite D call. V was pared by 2 bases and J by 2 bases, with 11 bases between. The CDR3 spans 15 residues. Per germline, CDR1 MDHEN and CDR2 SYDVKM. Written as DNA, the CDR3 is TGTGCCAGCAGTTTACAGAACATCCACACAGATACGCAGTATTTT. It is translated as CASSLQNIHTDTQYF.

This clone was counted only a few times. The chain is built from TRBV14 and TRBJ1-5, with no clear D. The V gene's germline CDR1 is SGHDN and CDR2 FVKESK. The CDR3 runs to 14 residues. Trimming took 4 bases from V and 3 from J, leaving 10 bases between them. CDR3 in DNA: TGTGCCAGCAGCCCCGGAGGGTACAATCAGCCCCAGCATTTT. Amino acids: CASSPGGYNQPQHF. The full variable domain, in which reference TRBV14 and TRBJ1-5 provide the parts outside the CDR3, is EAGVTQFPSHSVIEKGQTVTLRCDPISGHDNLYWYRRVMGKEIKFLLHFVKESKQDESGMPNNRFLAERTGGTYSTLKVQPAELEDSGVYFCASSPGGYNQPQHFGDGTRLSIL.

This clone occurred a few times. The chain uses TRBV5-6 and TRBJ1-3; D may be TRBD1 (6 bases). Per the germline V gene, CDR1 is SGHDT and CDR2 is YYEEEE. Deletions cut 4 bases from V and 4 bases from J, with 15 bases between. The CDR3 sequence is 15 residues long. The DNA of the CDR3 is TGTGCCAGCAGCCGTCTACAGGGTTCCGGAAACACCATATATTTT. Translating gives CASSRLQGSGNTIYF.

The chain recombines TRBV29-1 with TRBJ1-2; 7 nucleotides line up with TRBD1. J gave up 2 bases and V 7 bases, and 7 bases lay outside the gene matches. Germline lookup yields CDR1 SQVTM and CDR2 ANQGSEA. The CDR3 has 13 residues. CDR3 protein: CSDTRTGNYGYTF. For the CDR3, the DNA is TGCAGCGATACTAGGACAGGAAACTATGGCTACACCTTC. The entire variable domain, with the rest obtained from reference TRBV29-1 and TRBJ1-2, is as follows: SAVISQKPSRDICQRGTSLTIQCQVDSQVTMMFWYRQQPGQSLTLIATANQGSEATYESGFVIDKFPISRPNLTFSTLTVSNMSPEDSSIYLCSDTRTGNYGYTFGSGTRLTVV.

This clone has just a few counts. The chain employs TRBV7-2 and TRBJ2-3, with D maybe TRBD1 (7 bases). The germline V gene has CDR1 SGHTA and CDR2 FQGNSA. The V end lost 5 bases, the J end lost 6 bases, and 15 bases lay between the germline ends. The CDR3 extends over 14 amino acids. CDR3: CASSPPGGRDTQYF. The CDR3 nucleotides are TGTGCCAGCAGCCCCCCAGGGGGGCGGGATACGCAGTATTTT.

There are a few counts of this clone. This sample also contains other DNA sequences that code for the same CDR3. The chain carries TRBV7-3 and TRBJ2-3, with 11 bases fitting TRBD2. V was clipped by 5 bases and J by 4 bases; unmatched bases: 8. CDR1 and CDR2 from the germline V gene are SGHTA and FQGTGA. The CDR3 totals 16 residues. The CDR3 protein is CASSPIAGGPSDTQYF. The CDR3 DNA reads as TGTGCCAGCAGCCCTATAGCGGGAGGGCCATCAGATACGCAGTATTTT.

Only a few counts were recorded for this clone. The chain links TRBV5-6 to TRBJ2-4; D remains ambiguous. There are 14 residues in the CDR3. CDR1 SGHDT and CDR2 YYEEEE come from the germline V gene. V gave up 0 bases and J gave up 6 bases, with 10 bases separating them. The CDR3 loop is CASSLVETRNIQYF. CDR3 DNA sequence: TGTGCCAGCAGCTTGGTGGAGACCCGAAACATTCAGTACTTC.

The rearrangement links TRBV28 to TRBJ2-1; 7 nucleotides match TRBD2. In germline, CDR1 is MDHEN, CDR2 SYDVKM. The CDR3 length is 15 residues. Trimming took 3 bases from V and 4 from J; bases not matched to a gene: 6. The DNA for the CDR3 is TGTGCCAGCAGTTTCGATGGGGGGGTATACAATGAGCAGTTCTTC. Protein product: CASSFDGGVYNEQFF.